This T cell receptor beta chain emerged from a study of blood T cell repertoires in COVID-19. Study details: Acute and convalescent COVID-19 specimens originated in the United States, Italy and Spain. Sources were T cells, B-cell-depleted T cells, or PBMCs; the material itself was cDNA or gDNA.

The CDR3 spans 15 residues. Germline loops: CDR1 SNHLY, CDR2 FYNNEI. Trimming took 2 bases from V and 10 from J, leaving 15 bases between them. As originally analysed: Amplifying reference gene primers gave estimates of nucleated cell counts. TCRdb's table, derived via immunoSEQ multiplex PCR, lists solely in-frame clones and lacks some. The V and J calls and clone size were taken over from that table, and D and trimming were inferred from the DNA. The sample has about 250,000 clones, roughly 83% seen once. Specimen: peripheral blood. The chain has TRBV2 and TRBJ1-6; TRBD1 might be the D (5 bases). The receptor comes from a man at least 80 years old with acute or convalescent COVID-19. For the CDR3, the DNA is TGTGCCAGCAGTGAATTGGGGGGGAAAGGATCACCCCTCCACTTT. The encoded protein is CASSELGGKGSPLHF. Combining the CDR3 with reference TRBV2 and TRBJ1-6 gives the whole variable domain EPEVTQTPSHQVTQMGQEVILRCVPISNHLYFYWYRQILGQKVEFLVSFYNNEISEKSEIFDDQFSVERPDGSNFTLKIRSTKLEDSAMYFCASSELGGKGSPLHFGNGTRLTVT.